The present TCR beta chain was sequenced within a study of identical twins. Template switching added a universal primer site; cDNA carried unique molecular identifiers. TCRdb re-called the 5' RACE reads through MiXCR, storing one row per CDR3 protein. The top ten hold around 0.98% of the sample, which has roughly 700,000 distinct CDR3 sequences, roughly 8% seen once. Study-wide findings and caveats: Sequences that were out-of-frame, alpha and twin-shared displayed an excess of low generation probability.

On this clonotype itself: Its antigen is not identified.

The length of the CDR3 is 14 residues. Germline V gives CDR1 DFQATT, CDR2 SNEGSKA (reference sequence). Trimming stripped 0 bases from V and 0 bases from J, with 6 bases between. These data were also filed under a second study, of yellow fever vaccine responses in identical twins.

The chain couples TRBV20-1 to TRBJ1-3; no clear D. The specimen was PBMCs. The receptor's source is a woman in her late teens or twenties in good health. The CDR3 is CSARDRSSGNTIYF. CDR3 nucleotide sequence: TGCAGTGCTAGAGACAGGAGCTCTGGAAACACCATATATTTT.